One sample yielded the 21 T cell receptor beta chains listed below, sequenced in a study of a mutant IDH1 vaccine in newly diagnosed glioma. As for time point: baseline, week 1 (first vaccination visit). Treatment specified: pre-vaccination baseline after standard-of-care therapy. The data were produced by immunoSEQ multiplex PCR, yet TCRdb's version contains in-frame clones alone and is incomplete. The sample includes 60,000 to 75,000 clones, around 74% of them seen just once. Sequenced here: PBMCs, sampled from a glioma patient treated with radiotherapy, temozolomide or both. Receptor source: a man over 45 with glioma.

The chain employs TRBV6-5 and TRBJ1-1; D uncertain. V dropped 2 bases and J dropped 5 bases, with 9 bases sitting between them. CDR3 size: 13 residues. Germline CDR1 MNHEY, CDR2 SVGAGI. The CDR3 here is CASSYQLGTEAFF. In DNA form, the CDR3 reads TGTGCCAGCAGTTACCAATTAGGGACTGAAGCTTTCTTT.

The V call is TRBV20-1, the J call TRBJ1-2, with D tentatively TRBD1 (5 bases). CDR3 length: 11 amino acids. Trimming shortened V by 6 bases and J by 3 bases, and 8 bases separated the two germline ends. From germline, CDR1 is DFQATT and CDR2 SNEGSKA (reference sequence). CDR3 DNA: TGCAGTGCGTGGGGGGACTATGGCTACACCTTC. Its translation: CSAWGDYGYTF.

The V gene is TRBV29-1, the J gene TRBJ1-2, with D unclear. Germline loops: CDR1 SQVTM, CDR2 ANQGSEA. The CDR3 sequence is 13 residues long. Trimming left V 3 bases short and J 1 base short, with 9 bases between. CDR3 region: CSVDQNNNYGYTF. The DNA of the CDR3 is TGCAGCGTTGACCAGAACAATAACTATGGCTACACCTTC.

This clone was seen only once. The V and J genes are TRBV27 and TRBJ2-3; TRBD1 matches at 9 bases. The CDR3 totals 14 residues. The J segment lost 4 bases and the V segment lost 8 bases, leaving 7 bases of the junction unmatched. In germline, CDR1 is MNHEY, CDR2 SMNVEV (reference sequence). Here the CDR3 reads CASFTGGWSDTQYF. The CDR3 region has the DNA TGTGCCAGCTTTACAGGGGGCTGGTCAGATACGCAGTATTTT.

The chain couples TRBV6-5 to TRBJ1-1; a possible D gene is TRBD1 (5 bases). Trimming pared 7 bases from V and 4 bases from J, leaving 19 bases between. The CDR3 extends over 15 amino acids. Per germline, CDR1 MNHEY and CDR2 SVGAGI. In DNA form, the CDR3 reads TGTGCCAGCAACATAAAACAGTGGGGCAGCACTGAAGCTTTCTTT. Translation gives CASNIKQWGSTEAFF.

The chain joins TRBV6-1 to TRBJ2-3; 7 nucleotides line up with TRBD1. The CDR3 has 15 residues. Unmatched junction bases numbered 5, after V lost 5 bases and J lost 0 bases. The germline V gene has CDR1 MNHNS and CDR2 SASEGT. The CDR3 loop reads CASSFRDRSTDTQYF. The CDR3 bases are TGTGCCAGCAGTTTCCGGGACAGAAGCACAGATACGCAGTATTTT.

CDR3 sequence (DNA): TGTGCCTGGTGCCGACAGGGCCACGAGCAGTACTTC. This gives the protein CAWCRQGHEQYF. This chain uses TRBV30 with TRBJ2-7; 7 bases agree with TRBD1. The V gene's germline CDR1 is GTSNPN and CDR2 SVGIG (reference sequence). The CDR3 is 12 residues long. Trimming at V came to 5 bases and at J to 5 bases, leaving 6 bases not matched to a gene. The variable domain in full, with the rest retrieved from reference TRBV30 and TRBJ2-7, is SQTIHQWPATLVQPVGSPLSLECTVEGTSNPNLYWYRQAAGRGLQLLFYSVGIGQISSEVPQNLSASRPQDRQFILSSKKLLLSDSGFYLCAWCRQGHEQYFGPGTRLTVT.

The rearrangement joins TRBV9 to TRBJ2-3; 9 nucleotides match TRBD2. This CDR3 is built from 18 residues. V shed 0 bases, J shed 3 bases, and the junction held 11 bases outside the gene matches. The germline V gene encodes CDR1 SGDLS and CDR2 YYNGEE. DNA for the CDR3: TGTGCCAGCAGCGTAGGCCTTAGCGGGGGCTTGAGGACAGATACGCAGTATTTT. Its protein is CASSVGLSGGLRTDTQYF.

The DNA of the CDR3 is TGTGCCATCAGTGAGGCTGGTGGGGGGCACAATGAGCAGTTCTTC. Translating it yields CAISEAGGGHNEQFF. The V and J genes are TRBV10-3 and TRBJ2-1; D might be TRBD1 or TRBD2, each matching 6 bases. Trimming left V 2 bases short and J 5 bases short, with 13 bases between. Germline CDR1 is ENHRY and CDR2 is SYGVKD. The CDR3 is 15 amino acids.

The V call is TRBV11-1, the J call TRBJ2-5, with D possibly TRBD2 on 5 matching bases. From germline, CDR1 is SGHAT and CDR2 FQDESV (reference sequence). The ends were cut back, 2 bases at V and 5 bases at J, with 9 bases in the middle. The length of the CDR3 is 13 residues. The CDR3 protein is CASSLRGRETQYF. In DNA, the CDR3 is TGTGCCAGCAGCTTACGGGGAAGGGAGACCCAGTACTTC.

This chain links TRBV6-5 with TRBJ2-7; D is unclear. This CDR3 has 13 residues. V lost 6 bases, J lost 5 bases, and 14 bases lay in between. CDR1 is MNHEY, CDR2 SVGAGI, per germline. The CDR3 spells CASRAKTVNEQYF. The CDR3 DNA is TGTGCCAGCAGAGCGAAAACGGTCAACGAGCAGTACTTC.

V is TRBV11-2 and J is TRBJ2-5; 9 nucleotides match TRBD2. CDR3 length equals 16 residues. Unmatched junction bases numbered 9, after V lost 2 bases and J lost 5 bases. Germline V CDR1 and CDR2: SGHAT, FQNNGV. CDR3 in DNA: TGTGCCAGCAGCTTACTTACGACTAGCGGCGTGGAGACCCAGTACTTC. Its translation is CASSLLTTSGVETQYF.

V usage is TRBV4-3 and J usage is TRBJ1-2, with 8 bases that match TRBD1. Per germline, CDR1 LGHNA and CDR2 YSLEER. This CDR3 is 18 amino acids long. With V trimmed by 0 bases and J by 4 bases, 13 bases remained unmatched. The CDR3 reads CASSQEMSRAGGLYGYTF. CDR3 sequence (DNA): TGCGCCAGCAGCCAAGAAATGAGTAGGGCAGGGGGCCTCTATGGCTACACCTTC.

The J gene is TRBJ2-1, the V gene TRBV6-1; D gene unclear. Germline V lookup: CDR1 MNHNS, CDR2 SASEGT. The CDR3 extends over 12 amino acids. V was trimmed by 5 bases and J by 10 bases, leaving 12 bases between them. The CDR3 reads CASSLHDTEQFF. DNA for the CDR3: TGTGCCAGCAGTCTACACGATACGGAGCAGTTCTTC.

The V gene is TRBV5-4, the J gene TRBJ2-5; tentative D call: TRBD1 (6 bases). This CDR3 spans 12 amino acids. V lost 9 bases, J lost 5 bases, and 14 bases lay in between. In germline, CDR1 is SGHNT, CDR2 YYREEE (reference sequence). The CDR3 loop reads CATEGGSETQYF. The CDR3 DNA reads TGTGCCACCGAAGGGGGTAGTGAGACCCAGTACTTC.

This clone was counted once. The chain employs TRBV19 and TRBJ1-2; D gene ambiguous. This CDR3 region has 14 residues. Trimming took 7 bases from V and 4 from J, leaving 16 bases between them. CDR1 and CDR2 (germline): LNHDA, SQIVND (reference sequence). The CDR3 nucleotides read TGTGCCAGTACATCAGTCCTAACTGGCTATGGCTACACCTTC. Its protein is CASTSVLTGYGYTF.

The chain links TRBV28 to TRBJ2-4; maybe TRBD2 (5 bases). Trimming left V 1 base short and J 3 bases short, with 13 bases between. CDR3 length: 16 residues. The germline CDR1 and CDR2 sequences are MDHEN and SYDVKM. In DNA, the CDR3 is TGTGCCAGCAGTTTATCCGGTTCCCGGGGCAAAAACATTCAGTACTTC. The encoded protein is CASSLSGSRGKNIQYF.

CDR3 bases: TGTGCCAGCAGCTTGGATAAAATGGTGGGCTACACCTTC. Protein: CASSLDKMVGYTF. The chain employs TRBV5-4 and TRBJ1-2; no firm D call. The CDR3 has 13 residues. Germline V gives CDR1 SGHNT, CDR2 YYREEE (reference sequence). V lost 0 bases and J lost 8, with 11 bases in between.

This clone is deemed medium-sized. Within the sample, other DNA sequences also encode this same CDR3. The V and J genes are TRBV7-2 and TRBJ2-7; perhaps TRBD2 as D (5 bases). There are 14 residues in the CDR3. V shed 1 base and J shed 2 bases, with 9 bases lying between them. Germline V CDR1 and CDR2: SGHTA, FQGNSA. The chain's CDR3 is CASSLGPGTYEQYF. CDR3 bases: TGTGCCAGCAGCTTAGGGCCGGGAACCTACGAGCAGTACTTC.

V and J are TRBV19 and TRBJ1-2, with a possible D match to TRBD1 (5 bases). V was trimmed by 4 bases and J by 11 bases, leaving 14 bases between them. The germline gives CDR1 LNHDA, CDR2 SQIVND (reference sequence). The CDR3 sequence is 12 residues long. CDR3 region: CASSNGPEGYTF. The CDR3 region has the DNA TGTGCCAGTAGTAATGGACCTGAGGGGTACACCTTC.

The CDR3: CASSTRGGQGGYQPQHF. Written as DNA, the CDR3 is TGTGCCAGCAGCACCAGGGGGGGACAGGGGGGATATCAGCCCCAGCATTTT. The gene calls are TRBV7-8 and TRBJ1-5; TRBD1 agrees at 11 bases. J was trimmed by 5 bases and V by 5 bases; bases with no gene match: 11. The CDR3 is 17 residues long. Per germline, CDR1 SGHVS and CDR2 FQNEAQ.